This T cell receptor (beta chain) came from a study of T-cell memory formation after mild COVID-19. About the research overall: TCR clustering was largely donor specific.

TCRdb independently ran MiXCR on the 5' RACE reads; one entry per CDR3 protein. This sample yields 150,000 to 200,000 distinct CDR3 sequences, of which approximately 10% are seen a single time; about 3.5% belongs to the top ten. A note on this clonotype: Antigen unknown.

Losses at the gene ends were 3 bases for V and 6 bases for J; bases not matched to a gene: 5. This CDR3 comprises 15 residues. Study conclusions and caveats: Several responding clones turned up in pre-infection memory, indicating that cross-reactive memory may have taken part.

The chain employs TRBV12-3 or TRBV12-4 and TRBJ1-3; 10 nucleotides match TRBD1. The TCR was taken from a man between 18 and 35 years old who had mild COVID-19 (a few samples of this study predate the infection). Cell type and time point are not known. The source material was PBMCs or a T cell subset sorted from them (not recorded which). The CDR3 sequence is CASSFRTGGENTIYF. The CDR3 bases are TGTGCCAGCAGTTTTCGGACAGGGGGGGAAAACACCATATATTTT.